The 18 T cell receptor beta chains presented below share a single source sample, sequenced in a study of shared clonotypes between healthy human individuals. The repertoire was sequenced with immunoSEQ multiplex PCR; TCRdb's copy has only in-frame clones and lacks some. The sample records about 2 million clones, around 96% being singletons. Naive CD8 cells comprised CD45RO-negative, CCR7-positively selected cells, excluding terminally differentiated effector memory CD45RA+ cells. The sample consisted of naive CD8+ T cells sorted from blood. These receptors all come from a man aged 18-30 years in good health.

V usage is TRBV10-1 and J usage is TRBJ2-3; 9 bases map to TRBD2. The CDR3 contains 16 residues. The V gene end was trimmed by 1 base and the J gene end by 3 bases; junction bases not matched to a gene: 5. Germline loops: CDR1 WNHNN, CDR2 SYGVQD (reference sequence). CDR3 bases: TGCGCCAGCAGTGAGTGGGCTAGCGGGAATACAGATACGCAGTATTTT. Protein: CASSEWASGNTDTQYF.

The rearrangement joins TRBV7-6 to TRBJ2-1, with 9 bases matching TRBD2. J lost 4 bases, V lost 5 bases, and 15 bases had no gene match. The CDR3 sequence is 18 residues long. Germline assignment: CDR1 SGHVS and CDR2 FNYEAQ. The CDR3 DNA reads as TGTGCCAGCAGCCCCCATGGCTGGACTAGCGTTATATACAATGAGCAGTTCTTC. This encodes CASSPHGWTSVIYNEQFF.

The V gene is TRBV30, the J gene TRBJ2-7, with D maybe TRBD1 (6 bases). Germline loops: CDR1 GTSNPN, CDR2 SVGIG (reference sequence). This CDR3 is built from 14 residues. Trimming removed 0 bases from V and 3 bases from J, with 12 bases in between. CDR3 residues: CAWSVSDRHYEQYF. The CDR3 region has the DNA TGTGCCTGGAGTGTATCGGACAGACACTACGAGCAGTACTTC.

This clone was picked up one time. The gene calls are TRBV5-6 and TRBJ2-7, with D tentatively TRBD1 or TRBD2 (5 bases each). The V end was cut by 3 bases, the J end by 6 bases, with 10 bases between. Germline V CDR1 and CDR2: SGHDT, YYEEEE. CDR3 size: 12 residues. In nucleotides, the CDR3 is TGTGCCAGCAGCTGGGGACCGACCGAGCAGTACTTC. This sequence encodes CASSWGPTEQYF. Full variable domain (missing parts from reference TRBV5-6 and TRBJ2-7): DAGVTQSPTHLIKTRGQQVTLRCSPKSGHDTVSWYQQALGQGPQFIFQYYEEEERQRGNFPDRFSGHQFPNYSSELNVNALLLGDSALYLCASSWGPTEQYFGPGTRLTVT.

This chain links TRBV20-1 with TRBJ2-1; unclear D gene. With 3 bases removed from V and 8 bases from J, the gap between germline ends came to 8 bases. Germline V CDR1 and CDR2: DFQATT, SNEGSKA (reference sequence). There are 11 residues in the CDR3. CDR3: CSASSEHEQFF. DNA for the CDR3: TGCAGTGCTAGCAGTGAACATGAGCAGTTCTTC.

As for this clone: Other nucleotide sequences in the sample specify the same CDR3. The chain has TRBV6-5 and TRBJ2-7; no definite D call. Germline CDR1 reads MNHEY; CDR2 reads SVGAGI. V shed 5 bases and J shed 2 bases, with 10 bases lying between them. There are 13 residues in the CDR3. The CDR3 reads CASSQDGAYEQYF. CDR3 bases: TGTGCCAGCAGTCAGGACGGAGCCTACGAGCAGTACTTC.

Comment on this clone: The junction differs from germline at one of its ends, possibly a read error. The gene calls are TRBV7-7 and TRBJ2-7; 7 bases line up with TRBD1. This CDR3 has 15 residues. CDR1 and CDR2 from the germline V gene are SSHAT and FNYEAQ (reference sequence). The CDR3 nucleotides are TGTGCTAGCAGCCTCAACAGGGGAAGCTCCTACGAGCAGTACTTC. This codes for CASSLNRGSSYEQYF. The entire variable domain, with the rest obtained from reference TRBV7-7 and TRBJ2-7, is as follows: GAGVSQSPRYKVTKRGQDVTLRCDPISSHATLYWYQQALGQGPEFLTYFNYEAQPDKSGLPSDRFSAERPEGSISTLTIQRTEQRDSAMYRCASSLNRGSSYEQYFGPGTRLTVT.

With respect to this clone: Other nucleotide sequences from this sample produce the same CDR3. V is TRBV11-3 and J is TRBJ2-5; D is unresolved. The CDR3 runs 13 residues. The germline gives CDR1 SGHNT, CDR2 YENEEA. Trimming cost V 0 bases and J 3 bases, with 5 bases left between them. The CDR3 reads CASSLDGEETQYF. The CDR3 nucleotides are TGTGCCAGCAGCTTAGACGGAGAAGAGACCCAGTACTTC.

The rearrangement uses TRBV9 and TRBJ2-7; tentatively, D is TRBD2 (5 bases). From germline, CDR1 is SGDLS and CDR2 YYNGEE. V was pared by 3 bases and J by 0 bases, with 13 bases between. CDR3 size: 15 residues. CDR3 coding DNA: TGTGCCAGCAGCGCTGAGACGGGAAGCTCCTACGAGCAGTACTTC. This sequence encodes CASSAETGSSYEQYF.

V and J are TRBV2 and TRBJ2-5; TRBD1 aligns across 8 bases. The CDR3 extends over 15 amino acids. The junction had 11 bases not matched to a gene; V was cut back by 7 bases and J by 4 bases. Germline-derived CDR1 and CDR2 are SNHLY and FYNNEI. The CDR3 reads CASMNRAGGRETQYF. CDR3 coding DNA: TGTGCCAGCATGAACCGGGCAGGGGGCCGAGAGACCCAGTACTTC.

The chain links TRBV9 to TRBJ1-2; D may be TRBD1 (5 bases). Per germline, CDR1 SGDLS and CDR2 YYNGEE. The CDR3 totals 15 residues. The ends were cut back, 0 bases at V and 4 bases at J, with 13 bases in the middle. CDR3 coding DNA: TGTGCCAGCAGCGTAGTTCCAGGTGGGGCCTATGGCTACACCTTC. Translating gives CASSVVPGGAYGYTF.

The V and J genes are TRBV14 and TRBJ2-3; TRBD2 matches at 9 bases. Germline CDR1 reads SGHDN; CDR2 reads FVKESK. Trimming cost V 2 bases and J 2 bases; bases outside gene matches: 2. The CDR3 has 15 amino acids. CDR3 sequence: CASSQLAGLTDTQYF. CDR3 nucleotide sequence: TGTGCCAGCAGCCAACTAGCGGGGCTCACAGATACGCAGTATTTT.

The CDR3 DNA reads as TGTGCCAGCAGTACCTACAGGGTGAACACCGGGGAGCTGTTTTTT. As protein: CASSTYRVNTGELFF. V gene TRBV6-5 combines with J gene TRBJ2-2; possibly TRBD1 for D (6 bases). CDR1 and CDR2 (germline): MNHEY, SVGAGI. The CDR3 consists of 15 residues. Trimming shortened V by 5 bases and J by 1 base, and 11 bases separated the two germline ends.

Comment on this clone: Other nucleotide sequences in the sample specify the same CDR3. CDR3 sequence: CASSQVAGGPNEQFF. CDR3 DNA sequence: TGCGCCAGCAGCCAAGTAGCGGGGGGTCCAAATGAGCAGTTCTTC. The rearrangement links TRBV4-1 to TRBJ2-1; the match to TRBD2 covers 10 bases. Germline V gives CDR1 MGHRA, CDR2 YSYEKL. The V segment lost 1 base and the J segment 7 bases; nucleotides outside the gene matches: 4. The CDR3 loop spans 15 amino acids.

The rearrangement uses TRBV7-6 and TRBJ2-3; the match to TRBD2 covers 8 bases. Germline CDR1 reads SGHVS; CDR2 reads FNYEAQ. Germline trimming cut 3 bases from V and 4 bases from J; bases unmatched to any gene: 9. This CDR3 contains 16 residues. CDR3: CASSLGLVMKADTQYF. CDR3 sequence (DNA): TGTGCCAGCAGCTTGGGACTAGTAATGAAAGCAGATACGCAGTATTTT.

CDR3: CASSQVLWGAPDTQYF. CDR3 nucleotide sequence: TGCGCCAGCAGCCAAGTTCTCTGGGGGGCCCCAGATACGCAGTATTTT. This chain links TRBV4-1 with TRBJ2-3; possibly TRBD1 or TRBD2 for D (6 bases each). CDR3 length: 16 residues. V was pared by 1 base and J by 4 bases, with 15 bases between. The V gene's germline CDR1 is MGHRA and CDR2 YSYEKL.

The chain couples TRBV30 to TRBJ2-5; 10 bases are a match to TRBD1. Unmatched junction bases numbered 7, after V lost 4 bases and J lost 5 bases. The CDR3 contains 14 residues. CDR1 and CDR2 from the germline V gene are GTSNPN and SVGIG (reference sequence). The CDR3 nucleotides read TGTGCCTGGACAGTGGGACAGGGGATGGAGACCCAGTACTTC. This encodes CAWTVGQGMETQYF.

The chain is built from TRBV25-1 and TRBJ1-1, with 7 bases aligning to TRBD1. Germline V lookup: CDR1 MGHDK, CDR2 SYGVNS. V was clipped by 3 bases and J by 0 bases; unmatched bases: 4. The CDR3 is 15 amino acids. The CDR3 loop is CASSDFGTVNTEAFF. CDR3 DNA: TGTGCCAGCAGTGATTTCGGGACAGTGAACACTGAAGCTTTCTTT. The whole variable domain, filled in from reference TRBV25-1 and TRBJ1-1, reads EADIYQTPRYLVIGTGKKITLECSQTMGHDKMYWYQQDPGMELHLIHYSYGVNSTEKGDLSSESTVSRIRTEHFPLTLESARPSHTSQYLCASSDFGTVNTEAFFGQGTRLTVV.